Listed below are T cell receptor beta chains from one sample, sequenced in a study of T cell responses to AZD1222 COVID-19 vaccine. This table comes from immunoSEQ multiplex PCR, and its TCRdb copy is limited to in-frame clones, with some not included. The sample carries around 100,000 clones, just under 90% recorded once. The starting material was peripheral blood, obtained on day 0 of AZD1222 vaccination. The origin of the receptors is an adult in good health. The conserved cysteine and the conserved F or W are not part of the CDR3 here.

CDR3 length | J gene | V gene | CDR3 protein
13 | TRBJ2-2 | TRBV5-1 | ASSKGQGGTGELF
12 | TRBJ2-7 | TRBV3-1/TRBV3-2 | ASSPGTRGYEQY
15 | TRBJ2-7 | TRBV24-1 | ATSDSPGQASSYEQY
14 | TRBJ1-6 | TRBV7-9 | ASSGGQGTYNSPLH
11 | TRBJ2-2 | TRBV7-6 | ASSLDPSGELF
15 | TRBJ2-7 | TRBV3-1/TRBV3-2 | ASSHGASRWESYEQY
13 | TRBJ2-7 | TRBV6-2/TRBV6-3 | ASSSGQGSSYEQY
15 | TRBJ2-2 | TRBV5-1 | ASSLAEASGRTGELF
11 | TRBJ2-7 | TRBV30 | AWSELEGYEQY
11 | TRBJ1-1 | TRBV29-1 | SGEVGVNTEAF
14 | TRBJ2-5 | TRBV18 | ASSPPDRGRGKTQY
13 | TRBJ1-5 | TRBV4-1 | ASSQDDAVNQPQH
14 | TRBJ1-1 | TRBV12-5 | ASGPPWMTSGTEAF
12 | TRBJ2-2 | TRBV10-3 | ATAVAGYPGELF